A single sample gave rise to the 18 T cell receptor beta chains below, sequenced in a study of blood T cell repertoires in COVID-19. Generated by immunoSEQ multiplex PCR, the TCRdb table keeps only in-frame clones and is missing some. The sample yields about 160,000 clones, less than 85% seen once. The sample consisted of PBMCs or T cells enriched from blood (not recorded which). The receptors come from a man in his fifties or sixties who had recovered from COVID-19.

The chain has TRBV7-8 and TRBJ2-1; 8 bases agree with TRBD2. CDR1 SGHVS and CDR2 FQNEAQ come from the germline V gene. V was pared by 4 bases and J by 6 bases, with 8 bases of the junction left unmatched. This CDR3 comprises 15 residues. DNA of the CDR3: TGTGCCAGCAGCTCCGACCCCGGGACTAGCAATGAGCAGTTCTTC. Encoded protein: CASSSDPGTSNEQFF.

The CDR3 here is CASSLGTGTPYGYTF. Written as DNA, the CDR3 is TGTGCCAGCAGCCTAGGGACAGGGACCCCCTATGGCTACACCTTC. The chain is built from TRBV7-9 and TRBJ1-2; 9 nucleotides align to TRBD1. The CDR3 runs to 15 residues. The ends lost 5 bases at V and 4 bases at J; junction bases unmatched: 8. Germline V gene lookup returns CDR1 SEHNR and CDR2 FQNEAQ (reference sequence).

This chain links TRBV6-4 with TRBJ2-7, with TRBD1 matching over 10 bases. V was clipped by 6 bases and J by 4 bases; unmatched bases: 18. CDR3 length equals 18 residues. Germline CDR1 and CDR2: MRHNA and SNTAGT. CDR3 protein: CASSSDLNRDRGMYEQYF. As DNA, the CDR3 is TGTGCCAGCAGCAGTGACCTAAACCGGGACAGGGGAATGTACGAGCAGTACTTC.

This rearrangement joins TRBV18 to TRBJ2-3; 7 bases line up with TRBD1. Germline lookup yields CDR1 KGHSH and CDR2 LQKENI. This CDR3 comprises 16 residues. J gave up 6 bases and V 0 bases, and 9 bases lay outside the gene matches. Written as DNA, the CDR3 is TGTGCCAGCTCACCACCACAGGGGCCCGTCGGGGATACGCAGTATTTT. It encodes CASSPPQGPVGDTQYF.

The gene calls are TRBV24-1 and TRBJ2-2, with 7 bases lining up with TRBD1. The CDR3 loop spans 15 amino acids. Germline loops: CDR1 KGHDR, CDR2 SFDVKD. V gave up 2 bases and J gave up 5 bases; unmatched junction bases: 4. The CDR3 DNA is TGTGCCACCAGTGATTACACGGGACAGACCGGGGAGCTGTTTTTT. Residues: CATSDYTGQTGELFF.

The chain carries TRBV4-1 and TRBJ2-3; 7 positions match TRBD2. In germline, CDR1 is MGHRA, CDR2 YSYEKL. This CDR3 comprises 15 residues. Trimming at V came to 1 base and at J to 4 bases, leaving 5 bases not matched to a gene. CDR3 residues: CASSQGAGSPDTQYF. CDR3 DNA sequence: TGCGCCAGCAGCCAAGGAGCGGGATCCCCAGATACGCAGTATTTT.

The V gene is TRBV9, the J gene TRBJ2-3, with 8 bases matching TRBD1. CDR3 length equals 17 residues. V lost 4 bases, J lost 4 bases, and 14 bases stayed unmatched. The germline V gene has CDR1 SGDLS and CDR2 YYNGEE. Here the CDR3 reads CASSSRRDRPSADTQYF. Here the CDR3 DNA reads TGTGCCAGCAGCTCCCGGCGGGACAGGCCTTCGGCAGATACGCAGTATTTT.

This chain connects TRBV6-2 or TRBV6-3 to TRBJ2-1; D is undetermined. V lost 5 bases and J 0 bases, leaving 8 bases between the germline ends. This CDR3 region has 14 residues. Germline CDR1 reads MNHEY; CDR2 reads SVGEGT. The CDR3 here is CASSKRSSYNEQFF. DNA of the CDR3: TGTGCCAGCAGTAAACGGAGCTCCTACAATGAGCAGTTCTTC.

The CDR3 DNA reads TGTGCCAGCAGCTTAGGTGGGACAGGGGAGGAAAAACTGTTTTTT. It yields the protein CASSLGGTGEEKLFF. The V call is TRBV7-9, the J call TRBJ1-4; 10 nucleotides align to TRBD1. Germline CDR1 and CDR2: SEHNR and FQNEAQ (reference sequence). CDR3 size: 15 residues. Trimming at V came to 1 base and at J to 8 bases, leaving 4 bases not matched to a gene. Based on the CDR3 plus reference TRBV7-9 and TRBJ1-4, the full variable domain is DTGVSQNPRHKITKRGQNVTFRCDPISEHNRLYWYRQTLGQGPEFLTYFQNEAQLEKSRLLSDRFSAERPKGSFSTLEIQRTEQGDSAMYLCASSLGGTGEEKLFFGSGTQLSVL.

The chain joins TRBV27 to TRBJ1-6, with 7 bases identical to TRBD1. The CDR3 consists of 14 residues. Germline V gene sequence: CDR1 MNHEY, CDR2 SMNVEV (reference sequence). With 3 bases clipped from V and 5 bases from J, the junction kept 1 base outside the gene matches. For the CDR3, the DNA is TGTGCCAGCAGTTTCCAGGGGGATAATTCACCCCTCCACTTT. The encoded protein is CASSFQGDNSPLHF.

The chain combines TRBV7-9 with TRBJ1-1, with a weak D call TRBD1 (5 bases). This CDR3 has 14 amino acids. From germline, CDR1 is SEHNR and CDR2 FQNEAQ (reference sequence). The V gene lost 8 bases and the J gene lost 6 bases, with 19 bases spanning the gap. The CDR3 region has the DNA TGTGCCAGCCAAGCCTCATTGGGGGAGGCTGAAGCTTTCTTT. Translating gives CASQASLGEAEAFF.

This clone was recorded only once. The chain recombines TRBV10-1 with TRBJ2-7; D is perhaps TRBD2 (6 bases). Trimming cost V 6 bases and J 3 bases, with 15 bases left between them. CDR1 is WNHNN and CDR2 is SYGVQD in the germline V gene (reference sequence). The CDR3 totals 14 residues. In DNA form, the CDR3 reads TGCGCCAGCAGAAAGGGACTCAATCTCTACGAGCAGTACTTC. Encoded protein: CASRKGLNLYEQYF.

The DNA of the CDR3 is TGTGCCAGCAGCCAATCCCGGACAGCCTATGGCTACACCTTC. Its translation is CASSQSRTAYGYTF. This chain connects TRBV14 to TRBJ1-2; D may be TRBD1 (6 bases). The CDR3 is made up of 14 amino acids. V lost 2 bases and J lost 4, with 11 bases in between. CDR1 is SGHDN and CDR2 is FVKESK in the germline V gene.

The chain is built from TRBV5-6 and TRBJ1-2; possible D gene TRBD1, 5 bases. Germline CDR1 reads SGHDT; CDR2 reads YYEEEE. This CDR3 spans 18 amino acids. Trimming took 4 bases from V and 4 from J, leaving 26 bases between them. The CDR3 spells CASSPLFFKQELSYGYTF. CDR3 nucleotide sequence: TGTGCCAGCAGCCCTCTTTTTTTCAAACAGGAGCTATCCTATGGCTACACCTTC.

V usage is TRBV6-5 and J usage is TRBJ2-1; TRBD2 agrees at 7 bases. V lost 8 bases and J lost 9; bases outside the gene matches: 13. The CDR3 has 14 residues. Germline values: CDR1 MNHEY, CDR2 SVGAGI. CDR3 protein: CASCGGTKIGEQFF. The CDR3 bases are TGTGCCAGCTGCGGAGGGACTAAAATCGGTGAGCAGTTCTTC.

This chain joins TRBV5-5 and TRBJ1-3; 7 nucleotides align to TRBD1. Unmatched junction bases numbered 6, after V lost 0 bases and J lost 0 bases. Germline-derived CDR1 and CDR2 are SGHKS and YYEKEE (reference sequence). CDR3 size: 17 residues. CDR3 DNA sequence: TGTGCCAGCAGCTTGGACAGGGGTTCTGACTCTGGAAACACCATATATTTT. It codes for CASSLDRGSDSGNTIYF.

This chain connects TRBV19 to TRBJ2-1; D not certain. V lost 3 bases to trimming and J lost 0 bases, with 9 bases between them. CDR1 is LNHDA, CDR2 SQIVND, per germline (reference sequence). The CDR3 covers 15 residues. The CDR3: CASSIRRSSYNEQFF. CDR3 DNA: TGTGCCAGTAGTATTCGAAGGAGCTCCTACAATGAGCAGTTCTTC.

This clone was counted ten times or more. In DNA, the CDR3 is TGTGCCAGCAGTCCCGACAGGGTTAGGAGCAATCAGCCCCAGCATTTT. Translating gives CASSPDRVRSNQPQHF. The chain recombines TRBV28 with TRBJ1-5; 7 bases agree with TRBD1. There are 16 residues in the CDR3. Per the germline V gene, CDR1 is MDHEN and CDR2 is SYDVKM. V lost 5 bases to trimming and J lost 1 base; unmatched junction nucleotides: 8.